The 4 T cell receptor beta chains below all came from one sample that was sequenced in a study of shared clonotypes between healthy human individuals. Generated by immunoSEQ multiplex PCR, the TCRdb table keeps only in-frame clones and is missing some. The sample lists about 480,000 clones, 75% to 85% occurring once. The source material was PBMCs. Every receptor here comes from a woman aged 40-49 years in good health. Some clones in this sample may be carry-over from other donors' samples.

The chain links TRBV19 to TRBJ2-2; the match to TRBD2 covers 8 bases. Germline V CDR1 and CDR2: LNHDA, SQIVND (reference sequence). CDR3 length: 14 residues. V lost 7 bases and J lost 1; bases outside the gene matches: 2. This CDR3 is CASKGLGNTGELFF. The CDR3 coding sequence is TGTGCCAGTAAGGGACTAGGGAACACCGGGGAGCTGTTTTTT.

This chain connects TRBV2 to TRBJ2-6, with D possibly being TRBD1 or TRBD2 (5 bases each). V lost 6 bases and J lost 4, with 25 bases in between. The germline CDR1 and CDR2 sequences are SNHLY and FYNNEI. The CDR3 has 19 amino acids. For the CDR3, the DNA is TGTGCCAGCAGCACAAAGGTTGGGACGGGATCTCTGGGGGCCAACGTCCTGACTTTC. Translation gives CASSTKVGTGSLGANVLTF.

This clone was recorded only once. This chain joins TRBV6-5 and TRBJ2-7; perhaps D is TRBD1 or TRBD2 (5 bases each). Trimming shortened V by 4 bases and J by 1 base, and 14 bases separated the two germline ends. Germline V lookup: CDR1 MNHEY, CDR2 SVGAGI. The CDR3 sequence is 15 residues long. CDR3: CASSSSGTQSYEQYF. For the CDR3, the DNA is TGTGCCAGCAGTTCATCCGGGACGCAGTCCTACGAGCAGTACTTC.

The V gene is TRBV19, the J gene TRBJ2-2; maybe TRBD2 (5 bases). This CDR3 has 11 amino acids. Per germline, CDR1 LNHDA and CDR2 SQIVND (reference sequence). The V end lost 7 bases, the J end lost 14 bases, and 14 bases lay between the germline ends. The CDR3 region has the DNA TGTGCCAGTACCGAGAGGGTTATTCTGTTTTTT. Translation: CASTERVILFF.